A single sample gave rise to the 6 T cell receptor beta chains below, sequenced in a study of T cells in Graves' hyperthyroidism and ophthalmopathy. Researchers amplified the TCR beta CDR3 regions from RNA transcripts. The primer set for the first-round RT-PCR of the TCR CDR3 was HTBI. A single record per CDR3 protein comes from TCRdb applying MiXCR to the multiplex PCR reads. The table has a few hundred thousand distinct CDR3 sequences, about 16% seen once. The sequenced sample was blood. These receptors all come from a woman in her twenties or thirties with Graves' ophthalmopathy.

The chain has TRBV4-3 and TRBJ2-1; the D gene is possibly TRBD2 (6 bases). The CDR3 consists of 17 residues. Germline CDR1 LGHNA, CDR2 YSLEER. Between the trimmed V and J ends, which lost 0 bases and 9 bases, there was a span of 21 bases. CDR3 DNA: TGCGCCAGCAGCCAAGATCGGCCAGCGGGTTGGGTTAGTGAGCAGTTCTTC. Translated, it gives CASSQDRPAGWVSEQFF.

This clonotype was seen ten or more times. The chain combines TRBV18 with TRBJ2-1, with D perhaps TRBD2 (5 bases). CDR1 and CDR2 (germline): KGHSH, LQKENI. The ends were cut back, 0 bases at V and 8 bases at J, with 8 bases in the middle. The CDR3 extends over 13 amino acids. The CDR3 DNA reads TGTGCCAGCTCACCACCGACACTAGATGAGCAGTTCTTC. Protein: CASSPPTLDEQFF.

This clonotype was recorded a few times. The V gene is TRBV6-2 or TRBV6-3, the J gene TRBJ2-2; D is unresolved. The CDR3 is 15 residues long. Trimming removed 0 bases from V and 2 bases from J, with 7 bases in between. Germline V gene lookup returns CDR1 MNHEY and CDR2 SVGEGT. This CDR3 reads CASSYSDQNTGELFF. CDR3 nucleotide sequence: TGTGCCAGCAGTTACTCGGACCAAAACACCGGGGAGCTGTTTTTT.

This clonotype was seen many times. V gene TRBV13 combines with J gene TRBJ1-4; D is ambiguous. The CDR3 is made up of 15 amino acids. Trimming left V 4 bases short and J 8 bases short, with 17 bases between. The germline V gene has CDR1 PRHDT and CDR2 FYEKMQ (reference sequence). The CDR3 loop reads CASSSREVDVEKLFF. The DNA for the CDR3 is TGTGCCAGCAGCTCGAGAGAGGTAGACGTCGAAAAACTGTTTTTT. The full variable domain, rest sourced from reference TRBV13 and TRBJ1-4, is AAGVIQSPRHLIKEKRETATLKCYPIPRHDTVYWYQQGPGQDPQFLISFYEKMQSDKGSIPDRFSAQQFSDYHSELNMSSLELGDSALYFCASSSREVDVEKLFFGSGTQLSVL.

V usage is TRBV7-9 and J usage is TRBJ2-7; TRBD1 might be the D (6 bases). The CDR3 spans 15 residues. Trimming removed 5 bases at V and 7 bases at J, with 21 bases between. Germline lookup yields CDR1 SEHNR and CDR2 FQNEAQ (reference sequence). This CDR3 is CASSHPGRGFGEQYF. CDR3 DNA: TGTGCCAGCAGCCACCCAGGAAGGGGGTTTGGGGAGCAGTACTTC. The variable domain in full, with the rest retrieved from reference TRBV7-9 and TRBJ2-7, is DTGVSQNPRHKITKRGQNVTFRCDPISEHNRLYWYRQTLGQGPEFLTYFQNEAQLEKSRLLSDRFSAERPKGSFSTLEIQRTEQGDSAMYLCASSHPGRGFGEQYFGPGTRLTVT.

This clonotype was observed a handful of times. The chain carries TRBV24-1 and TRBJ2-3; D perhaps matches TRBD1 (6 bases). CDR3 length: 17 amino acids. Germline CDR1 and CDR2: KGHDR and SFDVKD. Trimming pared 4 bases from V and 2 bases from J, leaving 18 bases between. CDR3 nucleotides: TGTGCCACCAGTGACGTCGGACAGCAAAAGTACACAGATACGCAGTATTTT. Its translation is CATSDVGQQKYTDTQYF.